This is a list of T cell receptor beta chains from one sample in a study of T cell repertoires in cytomegalovirus infection. TCRdb redid the calling of the reads with MiXCR, one entry per CDR3 protein. The sample holds over 150,000 distinct CDR3 sequences, approximately 19% seen once. Sequencing was carried out using PBMCs. The source is a human donor in good health (CMV status not recorded). Some clones in this sample may be carry-over from other donors' samples. Each CDR3 is given with its conserved first and last residue. D genes are given only for firm matches. Part of the rows lack a size; the others show once, few, many or a class for expanded clones.

abundance: .; j_gene: TRBJ1-1; d_gene: .; v_gene: TRBV19; CDR3aa: CASSIVGVEAFF; CDR3nt: TGTGCCAGTAGTATAGTCGGGGTTGAAGCTTTCTTT
abundance: .; j_gene: TRBJ1-6; d_gene: .; v_gene: TRBV12-3/TRBV12-4; CDR3aa: CASSSSSSYNSPLQF; CDR3nt: TGTGCCAGCAGTTCGTCGAGCTCCTATAATTCACCCCTCCAGTTT
abundance: few; j_gene: TRBJ2-7; d_gene: .; v_gene: TRBV12-3/TRBV12-4; CDR3aa: CASSLTWGSYEQYF; CDR3nt: TGTGCCAGCAGTTTAACATGGGGGTCCTACGAGCAGTACTTC
abundance: .; j_gene: TRBJ1-5; d_gene: TRBD1; v_gene: TRBV6-5; CDR3aa: CASNRRQGYQPQHF; CDR3nt: TGTGCCAGCAACCGAAGACAGGGATATCAGCCCCAGCATTTT
abundance: many; j_gene: TRBJ2-7; d_gene: .; v_gene: TRBV7-7; CDR3aa: CASSLGVSYEQYF; CDR3nt: TGTGCTAGCAGCTTAGGCGTCTCCTACGAGCAGTACTTC
abundance: few; j_gene: TRBJ2-7; d_gene: TRBD1; v_gene: TRBV10-3; CDR3aa: CAISLKGTGHEQYF; CDR3nt: TGTGCCATCAGTCTTAAGGGGACAGGGCACGAGCAGTACTTC
abundance: many; j_gene: TRBJ2-3; d_gene: .; v_gene: TRBV28; CDR3aa: CATGSTDTQYF; CDR3nt: TGTGCCACCGGATCCACAGATACGCAGTATTTT
abundance: few; j_gene: TRBJ1-2; d_gene: .; v_gene: TRBV6-2/TRBV6-3; CDR3aa: CASKSDDYGYTF; CDR3nt: TGTGCCAGCAAGAGCGATGACTATGGCTACACCTTC
abundance: few; j_gene: TRBJ2-3; d_gene: TRBD1; v_gene: TRBV7-3; CDR3aa: CASSLGDRGPDTQYF; CDR3nt: TGTGCCAGCAGCTTAGGGGACAGGGGCCCAGATACGCAGTATTTT
abundance: few; j_gene: TRBJ1-6; d_gene: .; v_gene: TRBV7-2; CDR3aa: CASSPLAGASPLHF; CDR3nt: TGTGCCAGCAGCCCCCTTGCAGGGGCATCACCCCTCCACTTT
abundance: .; j_gene: TRBJ1-5; d_gene: TRBD1; v_gene: TRBV20-1; CDR3aa: CSAEPGQGGGQPQHF; CDR3nt: TGCAGTGCTGAACCGGGCCAAGGGGGCGGACAGCCCCAGCATTTT
abundance: many; j_gene: TRBJ2-3; d_gene: .; v_gene: TRBV7-7; CDR3aa: CASSATGFADTQYF; CDR3nt: TGTGCTAGCAGCGCAACAGGGTTCGCAGATACGCAGTATTTT
abundance: few; j_gene: TRBJ2-2; d_gene: TRBD2; v_gene: TRBV27; CDR3aa: CASSPLWGLAGANTGELFF; CDR3nt: TGTGCCAGCAGTCCGCTCTGGGGACTAGCGGGAGCGAACACCGGGGAGCTGTTTTTT
abundance: .; j_gene: TRBJ2-3; d_gene: .; v_gene: TRBV20-1; CDR3aa: CSASDGPGTDTQYF; CDR3nt: TGCAGTGCTAGCGACGGTCCCGGCACAGATACGCAGTATTTT
abundance: .; j_gene: TRBJ1-4; d_gene: TRBD1; v_gene: TRBV3-1; CDR3aa: CASSHDPPGQANEKLFF; CDR3nt: TGTGCCAGCAGCCATGATCCCCCGGGACAGGCTAATGAAAAACTGTTTTTT
abundance: .; j_gene: TRBJ2-1; d_gene: TRBD2; v_gene: TRBV6-2/TRBV6-3; CDR3aa: CASSYVSGRALRNEQFF; CDR3nt: TGTGCCAGCAGTTACGTCAGCGGGAGGGCCCTTCGGAATGAGCAGTTCTTC
abundance: .; j_gene: TRBJ2-3; d_gene: .; v_gene: TRBV15; CDR3aa: CATSARRTDTQYF; CDR3nt: TGTGCCACCTCTGCGAGAAGGACAGATACGCAGTATTTT
abundance: few; j_gene: TRBJ1-5; d_gene: .; v_gene: TRBV5-6; CDR3aa: CASSLRAGAVQPQHF; CDR3nt: TGTGCCAGCAGCCTTAGGGCGGGGGCCGTTCAGCCCCAGCATTTT
abundance: .; j_gene: TRBJ1-1; d_gene: TRBD1; v_gene: TRBV7-6; CDR3aa: CASSPGPGTGGTEAFF; CDR3nt: TGTGCCAGCAGCCCGGGTCCCGGGACAGGGGGAACTGAAGCTTTCTTT
abundance: few; j_gene: TRBJ1-1; d_gene: .; v_gene: TRBV7-9; CDR3aa: CASRGDVNTEAFF; CDR3nt: TGTGCCAGCAGGGGGGACGTCAACACTGAAGCTTTCTTT
abundance: .; j_gene: TRBJ2-7; d_gene: .; v_gene: TRBV2; CDR3aa: CASSAGVEQYF; CDR3nt: TGTGCCAGCAGTGCAGGGGTCGAGCAGTACTTC
abundance: few; j_gene: TRBJ2-2; d_gene: TRBD2; v_gene: TRBV20-1; CDR3aa: CSALRGLAGNTGELFF; CDR3nt: TGCAGTGCTTTGAGGGGACTAGCGGGAAATACCGGGGAGCTGTTTTTT
abundance: few; j_gene: TRBJ1-4; d_gene: .; v_gene: TRBV6-5; CDR3aa: CASSYGSAREKLFF; CDR3nt: TGTGCCAGCAGTTACGGCAGCGCAAGGGAAAAACTGTTTTTT
abundance: few; j_gene: TRBJ2-2; d_gene: .; v_gene: TRBV6-5; CDR3aa: CASKSDAGELFF; CDR3nt: TGTGCCAGCAAAAGTGACGCCGGGGAGCTGTTTTTT
abundance: .; j_gene: TRBJ2-5; d_gene: .; v_gene: TRBV14; CDR3aa: CASSRTSFEYQETQYF; CDR3nt: TGTGCCAGCAGCCGGACTTCTTTCGAGTACCAAGAGACCCAGTACTTC
abundance: .; j_gene: TRBJ2-1; d_gene: .; v_gene: TRBV29-1; CDR3aa: CSVVKYGQITLNEQFF; CDR3nt: TGCAGCGTTGTCAAGTATGGGCAAATTACCCTCAATGAGCAGTTCTTC
abundance: few; j_gene: TRBJ2-1; d_gene: .; v_gene: TRBV6-6; CDR3aa: CATRLMRGHPSAYNEQFF; CDR3nt: TGTGCCACCAGACTAATGAGGGGACACCCGTCAGCCTACAATGAGCAGTTCTTC
abundance: few; j_gene: TRBJ2-3; d_gene: .; v_gene: TRBV14; CDR3aa: CASSPTPDTSTDTQYF; CDR3nt: TGTGCCAGCAGCCCTACTCCGGACACCAGCACAGATACGCAGTATTTT
abundance: many; j_gene: TRBJ2-7; d_gene: TRBD2; v_gene: TRBV7-2; CDR3aa: CASIPTFSGRASEQYF; CDR3nt: TGTGCCAGCATCCCGACCTTTAGCGGGAGAGCGAGCGAGCAGTACTTC
abundance: .; j_gene: TRBJ2-7; d_gene: .; v_gene: TRBV9; CDR3aa: CASSVGGTNEQYF; CDR3nt: TGTGCCAGCAGCGTCGGGGGAACTAACGAGCAGTACTTC
abundance: few; j_gene: TRBJ1-4; d_gene: TRBD1; v_gene: TRBV4-2; CDR3aa: CASSQEVGTVARRLFF; CDR3nt: TGTGCCAGCAGCCAAGAGGTGGGGACAGTTGCCCGGAGACTGTTTTTT
abundance: few; j_gene: TRBJ2-2; d_gene: .; v_gene: TRBV2; CDR3aa: CASSEVANTGELFF; CDR3nt: TGTGCCAGCAGTGAAGTCGCGAACACCGGGGAGCTGTTTTTT
abundance: .; j_gene: TRBJ1-1; d_gene: TRBD1; v_gene: TRBV19; CDR3aa: CASSGQGLGTEAFF; CDR3nt: TGTGCCAGTAGTGGACAGGGTTTGGGGACTGAAGCTTTCTTT
abundance: .; j_gene: TRBJ1-2; d_gene: .; v_gene: TRBV20-1; CDR3aa: CSASGAGYGYTF; CDR3nt: TGCAGTGCCTCAGGTGCTGGGTATGGCTACACCTTC
abundance: .; j_gene: TRBJ1-1; d_gene: .; v_gene: TRBV7-9; CDR3aa: CASRGGEVGTEAFF; CDR3nt: TGTGCCAGCAGGGGGGGGGAGGTGGGCACTGAAGCTTTCTTT
abundance: .; j_gene: TRBJ1-5; d_gene: .; v_gene: TRBV7-2; CDR3aa: CASSLDSTSNQPQHF; CDR3nt: TGTGCCAGCAGCTTAGACTCAACGAGCAATCAGCCCCAGCATTTT
abundance: many; j_gene: TRBJ1-6; d_gene: .; v_gene: TRBV4-2; CDR3aa: CASSQGLERDLYNSPLHF; CDR3nt: TGTGCCAGCAGCCAAGGGTTGGAGAGGGACCTCTATAATTCACCCCTCCACTTT